This TCR beta chain was sequenced in a study of OX40 agonist ivuxolimab in advanced cancers. Across the study: The dose of intravenous ivuxolimab that patients received every 2 weeks ranged from 0.01 to 10 mg/kg.

Remarks on this clone: Its cognate antigen is unknown.

Autoimmune disease history or systemic immunosuppression led to patients being barred. Assay: immunoSEQ multiplex PCR; the TCRdb copy retains only in-frame clones and omits some. The table has about 28,000 clones, roughly 84% seen once. Notes on the study in general: At 0.1 to 3.0 mg/kg and by week 6, CD4+ and CD8+ T cells in the blood had expanded clonally.

Sample: CD4+ or CD8+ T cells sorted from blood, taken in a trial of the OX40 agonist ivuxolimab. This TCR came from an adult with an advanced solid tumor such as melanoma, head and neck, liver or kidney cancer.

The CDR3 reads CASSQSDNTEAFF. CDR3 DNA sequence: TGTGCCAGCAGCCAATCCGATAACACTGAAGCTTTCTTT. The chain has TRBV6-5 and TRBJ1-1; D is unresolved. CDR1 MNHEY and CDR2 SVGAGI come from the germline V gene. V lost 6 bases to trimming and J lost 2 bases, with 10 bases between them. CDR3 length equals 13 residues.